This TCR beta chain originates from a study of shared clonotypes between healthy human individuals. Sequenced by immunoSEQ multiplex PCR; TCRdb stores in-frame clones only, minus some. The data show 1.6 million or so clones, with roughly 96% seen just once and roughly 1.2% held by the top ten. The TCR was taken from a man younger than 45 in good health. Sequencing used naive CD4+ T cells sorted from blood. Regarding subset: CD45RA+ positively selected.

The CDR3 here is CASSVGQGGSTEAFF. The CDR3 DNA follows: TGTGCCAGCAGCGTAGGACAGGGCGGGAGCACTGAAGCTTTCTTT. The rearrangement uses TRBV11-3 and TRBJ1-1; 8 bases line up with TRBD1. The CDR3 runs to 15 residues. V shed 5 bases and J 4 bases; nucleotides not matched to a gene: 9. Germline lookup yields CDR1 SGHNT and CDR2 YENEEA.